The clone carrying this TCR beta chain appeared a few times. Clones were sequenced by immunoSEQ multiplex PCR, and TCRdb holds only the in-frame ones, with some missing. The sample consists of about 480,000 clones, about 88% of them appearing once. V lost 6 bases and J lost 5; bases outside the gene matches: 6. The germline CDR1 and CDR2 sequences are WSHSY and SAAADI. The CDR3 totals 15 residues. The data originate from a study of blood T cell repertoires in COVID-19. In the study overall: COVID-19 samples, acute and convalescent, were from the United States, Italy and Spain. PBMCs, B-cell-depleted T cells, or T cells provided the cDNA or gDNA that made up the material.

The chain couples TRBV10-2 to TRBJ2-2; TRBD2 agrees at 10 bases. Sequenced sample: peripheral blood. The receptor was derived from a man between 18 and 29 years old with COVID-19, enrolled during active disease. The chain's CDR3 is CASSTSGRATGELFF. In nucleotides, the CDR3 is TGCGCCAGCAGCACCAGCGGGAGGGCAACCGGGGAGCTGTTTTTT.